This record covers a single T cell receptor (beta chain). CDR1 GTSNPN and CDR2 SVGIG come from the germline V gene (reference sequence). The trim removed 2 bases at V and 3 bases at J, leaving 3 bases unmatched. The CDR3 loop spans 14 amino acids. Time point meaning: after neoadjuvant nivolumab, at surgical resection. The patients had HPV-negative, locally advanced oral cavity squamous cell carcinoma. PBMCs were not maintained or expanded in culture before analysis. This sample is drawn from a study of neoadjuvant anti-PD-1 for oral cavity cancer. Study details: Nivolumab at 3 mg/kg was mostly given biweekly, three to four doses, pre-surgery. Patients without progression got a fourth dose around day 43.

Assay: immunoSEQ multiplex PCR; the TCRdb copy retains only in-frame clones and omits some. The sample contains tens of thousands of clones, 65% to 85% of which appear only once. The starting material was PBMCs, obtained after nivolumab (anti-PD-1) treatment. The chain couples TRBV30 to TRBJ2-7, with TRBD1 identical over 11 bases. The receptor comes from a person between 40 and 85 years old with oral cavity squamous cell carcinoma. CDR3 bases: TGTGCCTGGAGTTCGGGACAGGGGGGCTACGAGCAGTACTTC. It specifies CAWSSGQGGYEQYF. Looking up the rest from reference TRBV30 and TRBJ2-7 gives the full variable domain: SQTIHQWPATLVQPVGSPLSLECTVEGTSNPNLYWYRQAAGRGLQLLFYSVGIGQISSEVPQNLSASRPQDRQFILSSKKLLLSDSGFYLCAWSSGQGGYEQYFGPGTRLTVT.